These 28 T cell receptor beta chains came from one sample sequenced in a study of T-cell reconstitution after alpha-beta-depleted transplantation in children. Unique molecular identifiers tagged the TCRbeta library. MiXCR, run by TCRdb on the PCR reads, gives a single entry per CDR3 protein. The repertoire holds about 540,000 distinct CDR3 sequences, 15% to 20% seen once, with 3% to 4% in the top ten. The specimen comprised PBMCs from the stem cell graft donor, sampled from the stem cell graft. Every receptor here comes from a human donor who donated a stem cell graft to a child with acute lymphoblastic leukemia.

The chain employs TRBV6-5 and TRBJ2-7; TRBD2 matches 9 bases. Unmatched junction bases numbered 10, after V lost 2 bases and J lost 5 bases. The germline gives CDR1 MNHEY, CDR2 SVGAGI. The CDR3 covers 16 residues. In DNA, the CDR3 is TGTGCCAGCAGTTACACGATTGCGGGAGGGCCACACGAGCAGTACTTC. Residues: CASSYTIAGGPHEQYF.

There are a few counts of this clonotype. This chain joins TRBV6-2 or TRBV6-3 and TRBJ2-3; D perhaps matches TRBD2 (5 bases). The V end lost 2 bases, the J end lost 0 bases, and 6 bases lay between the germline ends. Germline loops: CDR1 MNHEY, CDR2 SVGEGT. The CDR3 has 14 amino acids. DNA for the CDR3: TGTGCCAGCAGTTACGGGAGTAGCACAGATACGCAGTATTTT. Translating gives CASSYGSSTDTQYF.

This clonotype was detected a few times. The chain uses TRBV21-1 and TRBJ2-1; the table names TRBD2, a call not compared with the DNA. TRBV21-1 is a listed pseudogene. The CDR3 contains 16 residues. CDR3 in DNA: TGTGCCAGCGGACGCCGGACTAGCGGGGACTACAATGAGCAGTTCTTC. Its translation: CASGRRTSGDYNEQFF.

This clonotype was counted a few times. The J gene is TRBJ2-7, the V gene TRBV12-3 or TRBV12-4; the match to TRBD2 covers 12 bases. The CDR3 sequence is 15 residues long. V lost 1 base, J lost 5 bases, and 3 bases stayed unmatched. CDR3 residues: CASSLGLAGVDEQYF. The CDR3 DNA is TGTGCCAGCAGTTTAGGACTAGCGGGAGTCGACGAGCAGTACTTC.

This chain uses TRBV29-1 with TRBJ1-3; D is perhaps TRBD1 (5 bases). Looked up from germline, CDR1 is SQVTM and CDR2 is ANQGSEA. The CDR3 length is 12 residues. The CDR3 DNA follows: TGCAGTCTACAGGATAGTGTAGACACCATATATTTT. The encoded protein is CSLQDSVDTIYF.

This clonotype was picked up many times. This chain links TRBV3-1 with TRBJ2-4; no clear D. Germline V CDR1 and CDR2: LGHDT, YNNKEL (reference sequence). The CDR3 extends over 15 amino acids. V was clipped by 4 bases and J by 3 bases, with 13 bases between them. CDR3 DNA sequence: TGTGCCAGCAGCCGACCTGGGGTTGACAAAAACATTCAGTACTTC. It yields the protein CASSRPGVDKNIQYF. Using reference TRBV3-1 and TRBJ2-4 for the parts outside the CDR3, the full variable domain is DTAVSQTPKYLVTQMGNDKSIKCEQNLGHDTMYWYKQDSKKFLKIMFSYNNKELIINETVPNRFSPKSPDKAHLNLHINSLELGDSAVYFCASSRPGVDKNIQYFGAGTRLSVL.

This clonotype has just a few counts. The chain is built from TRBV5-1 and TRBJ2-2; 9 bases map to TRBD1. CDR1 and CDR2 (germline): SGHRS, YFSETQ. V shed 2 bases, J shed 3 bases, and the junction held 2 bases outside the gene matches. The CDR3 is 15 amino acids. The CDR3 region is CASSFRDRDTGELFF. In DNA, the CDR3 is TGCGCCAGCAGCTTCCGGGACAGGGACACCGGGGAGCTGTTTTTT.

In its sample, this clonotype was seen a few times. The chain is built from TRBV6-1 and TRBJ1-4; D is undetermined. This CDR3 has 13 residues. Germline lookup yields CDR1 MNHNS and CDR2 SASEGT. V dropped 6 bases and J dropped 5 bases, with 10 bases sitting between them. CDR3 coding DNA: TGTGCCAGCAGATCTTCAGCCAATGAAAAACTGTTTTTT. Amino acid sequence: CASRSSANEKLFF.

The chain joins TRBV4-1 to TRBJ1-2; 8 positions match TRBD1. The CDR3 sequence is 16 residues long. Germline values: CDR1 MGHRA, CDR2 YSYEKL. V shed 1 base, J shed 7 bases, and the junction held 11 bases outside the gene matches. The CDR3 here is CASSQVLGQVSSGYTF. The CDR3 coding sequence is TGCGCCAGCAGCCAAGTGTTGGGACAGGTGTCTTCTGGCTACACCTTC.

CDR3 loop: CASSLSLAASYNEQFF. CDR3 nucleotide sequence: TGTGCCAGCAGCTTAAGTCTAGCGGCATCCTACAATGAGCAGTTCTTC. V is TRBV11-2 and J is TRBJ2-1, with 7 nucleotides matching TRBD2. In germline, CDR1 is SGHAT, CDR2 FQNNGV. CDR3 length equals 16 residues. V was clipped by 2 bases and J by 1 base; unmatched bases: 5.

CDR3 sequence: CSAIRVPSQETQYF. DNA of the CDR3: TGCAGTGCTATTCGGGTTCCTAGTCAAGAGACCCAGTACTTC. J is TRBJ2-5 and V is TRBV20-1; D not resolved. The CDR3 is made up of 14 amino acids. Germline CDR1 reads DFQATT; CDR2 reads SNEGSKA (reference sequence). V was clipped by 4 bases and J by 2 bases, with 14 bases between them.

This clonotype turned up a few times. The V gene is TRBV5-1, the J gene TRBJ2-1; no clear D gene. The CDR3 spans 14 residues. With 0 bases removed from V and 10 bases from J, the gap between germline ends came to 14 bases. Germline values: CDR1 SGHRS, CDR2 YFSETQ. CDR3 protein: CASSLGILPEEQFF. CDR3 bases: TGCGCCAGCAGCTTGGGGATCCTCCCGGAGGAGCAGTTCTTC. Looking up the rest from reference TRBV5-1 and TRBJ2-1 gives the full variable domain: KAGVTQTPRYLIKTRGQQVTLSCSPISGHRSVSWYQQTPGQGLQFLFEYFSETQRNKGNFPGRFSGRQFSNSRSEMNVSTLELGDSALYLCASSLGILPEEQFFGPGTRLTVL.

V is TRBV5-1 and J is TRBJ1-1; tentatively, D is TRBD1 (6 bases). This CDR3 comprises 15 residues. Germline CDR1 is SGHRS and CDR2 is YFSETQ. Trimming shortened V by 4 bases and J by 4 bases, and 17 bases separated the two germline ends. CDR3 residues: CASSRGVGGGTEAFF. The CDR3 DNA reads as TGCGCCAGCAGCCGTGGTGTGGGGGGCGGCACTGAAGCTTTCTTT.

The chain combines TRBV7-3 with TRBJ2-3; 8 bases agree with TRBD2. There are 15 residues in the CDR3. The trim removed 5 bases at V and 6 bases at J, leaving 10 bases unmatched. The germline gives CDR1 SGHTA, CDR2 FQGTGA. The CDR3 sequence: CASSAGLVSSDTQYF. For the CDR3, the DNA is TGTGCCAGCAGCGCGGGACTAGTTTCTTCGGATACGCAGTATTTT.

This chain connects TRBV7-6 to TRBJ2-3, with D unclear. Trimming took 8 bases from V and 0 from J, leaving 9 bases between them. This CDR3 spans 13 amino acids. Germline V CDR1 and CDR2: SGHVS, FNYEAQ. CDR3 loop: CASGLFSTDTQYF. The CDR3 nucleotides read TGTGCCAGCGGGCTCTTTAGCACAGATACGCAGTATTTT.

The chain is built from TRBV15 and TRBJ2-5; D not certain. Trimming removed 3 bases at V and 5 bases at J, with 10 bases between. Germline CDR1 is LNHNV and CDR2 is YYDKDF (reference sequence). This CDR3 is 13 amino acids long. For the CDR3, the DNA is TGTGCCACCAGCAGGCGTTTTGGGGAGACCCAGTACTTC. This sequence encodes CATSRRFGETQYF.

This clonotype was counted between two and nine times. This chain links TRBV6-4 with TRBJ2-7; D may be TRBD2 (5 bases). This CDR3 region has 13 residues. V lost 5 bases to trimming and J lost 2 bases, with 10 bases between them. Germline V gene lookup returns CDR1 MRHNA and CDR2 SNTAGT. The CDR3 DNA sequence: TGTGCCAGCAGTAGGCGGGTTGCCTACGAGCAGTACTTC. Protein: CASSRRVAYEQYF.

In its sample, this clonotype was seen a few times. The V and J genes are TRBV20-1 and TRBJ2-4; D call uncertain. V lost 3 bases, J lost 0 bases, and 12 bases lay in between. The CDR3 totals 15 residues. CDR1 and CDR2 (germline): DFQATT, SNEGSKA (reference sequence). Here the CDR3 DNA reads TGCAGTGCTAGTCGGCTACTATTAGCCAAAAACATTCAGTACTTC. This encodes CSASRLLLAKNIQYF.

The sample holds a few counts of this clonotype. V is TRBV10-3 and J is TRBJ2-2, with D tentatively TRBD1 (5 bases). This CDR3 contains 16 residues. Trimming stripped 2 bases from V and 4 bases from J, with 14 bases between. From germline, CDR1 is ENHRY and CDR2 SYGVKD. The CDR3 loop is CAISESLRQFTGELFF. The CDR3 DNA follows: TGTGCCATCAGTGAGAGTTTGAGACAGTTCACCGGGGAGCTGTTTTTT.

This chain connects TRBV5-1 to TRBJ1-1; TRBD1 aligns across 10 bases. From germline, CDR1 is SGHRS and CDR2 YFSETQ. V lost 4 bases to trimming and J lost 0 bases; unmatched junction nucleotides: 6. This CDR3 is 16 amino acids long. CDR3 amino acids: CASSPGTGVMNTEAFF. CDR3 DNA: TGCGCCAGCAGCCCTGGGACAGGGGTAATGAACACTGAAGCTTTCTTT.

The table lists this clonotype with a few counts. The chain uses TRBV12-3 or TRBV12-4 and TRBJ2-1; D is unresolved. Trimming cost V 3 bases and J 8 bases, with 11 bases left between them. The CDR3 has 13 amino acids. CDR3 in amino acids: CASSFPNQHEQFF. Here the CDR3 DNA reads TGTGCCAGCAGTTTCCCGAATCAACATGAGCAGTTCTTC.

This clonotype has ten or more counts. CDR3 sequence: CASSLGVRGQETQYF. The CDR3 DNA sequence: TGCGCCAGCAGCTTGGGGGTCAGGGGCCAAGAGACCCAGTACTTC. This chain uses TRBV5-1 with TRBJ2-5; possible D gene TRBD1, 6 bases. The CDR3 is 15 residues long. V was cut by 0 bases and J by 1 base, with 10 bases left in between. Germline lookup yields CDR1 SGHRS and CDR2 YFSETQ.

The V gene is TRBV7-9, the J gene TRBJ2-7; D is undetermined. Trimming pared 3 bases from V and 1 base from J, leaving 10 bases between. The germline V gene has CDR1 SEHNR and CDR2 FQNEAQ (reference sequence). This CDR3 has 14 amino acids. The CDR3 bases are TGTGCCAGCAGCTTCGATGGTTGGTCCTACGAGCAGTACTTC. Residues: CASSFDGWSYEQYF.

The chain recombines TRBV5-1 with TRBJ2-2, with TRBD2 matching 7 bases. Germline trimming cut 0 bases from V and 6 bases from J; bases unmatched to any gene: 11. The CDR3 is made up of 17 amino acids. Germline V gene sequence: CDR1 SGHRS, CDR2 YFSETQ. The CDR3 protein is CASSLGQREVRAGELFF. CDR3 nucleotides: TGCGCCAGCAGCTTGGGCCAGCGGGAAGTTCGGGCCGGGGAGCTGTTTTTT.

This clonotype was seen more than once but under ten times. The rearrangement joins TRBV27 to TRBJ2-1; D remains unclear. V gave up 1 base and J gave up 7 bases, with 8 bases separating them. The CDR3 has 13 residues. The V gene's germline CDR1 is MNHEY and CDR2 SMNVEV (reference sequence). CDR3 sequence (DNA): TGTGCCAGCAGTTTATTTTCACCGAATGAGCAGTTCTTC. The encoded protein is CASSLFSPNEQFF.

V gene TRBV9 combines with J gene TRBJ1-1, with a tentative D call TRBD1 (6 bases). Germline values: CDR1 SGDLS, CDR2 YYNGEE. V lost 4 bases, J lost 4 bases, and 14 bases lay in between. There are 14 residues in the CDR3. CDR3 loop: CASSPSEGGTEAFF. The CDR3 nucleotides read TGTGCCAGCAGCCCCTCCGAAGGGGGCACTGAAGCTTTCTTT.

The chain employs TRBV11-2 and TRBJ1-1, with D hard to call. Germline-derived CDR1 and CDR2 are SGHAT and FQNNGV. This CDR3 comprises 14 residues. V lost 5 bases and J 2 bases, leaving 12 bases between the germline ends. This chain's CDR3 is CASSLHDRNTEAFF. CDR3 DNA sequence: TGTGCCAGCAGCCTGCACGACCGAAACACTGAAGCTTTCTTT.

This clonotype was detected once. The chain is built from TRBV10-3 and TRBJ2-1; 7 bases are shared with TRBD2. Trimming at V came to 4 bases and at J to 7 bases, leaving 10 bases not matched to a gene. Germline V gene lookup returns CDR1 ENHRY and CDR2 SYGVKD. The CDR3 totals 15 residues. In DNA, the CDR3 is TGTGCCATCAGTGTGGGCTTCGGGGAGGGGAATGAGCAGTTCTTC. It encodes CAISVGFGEGNEQFF.